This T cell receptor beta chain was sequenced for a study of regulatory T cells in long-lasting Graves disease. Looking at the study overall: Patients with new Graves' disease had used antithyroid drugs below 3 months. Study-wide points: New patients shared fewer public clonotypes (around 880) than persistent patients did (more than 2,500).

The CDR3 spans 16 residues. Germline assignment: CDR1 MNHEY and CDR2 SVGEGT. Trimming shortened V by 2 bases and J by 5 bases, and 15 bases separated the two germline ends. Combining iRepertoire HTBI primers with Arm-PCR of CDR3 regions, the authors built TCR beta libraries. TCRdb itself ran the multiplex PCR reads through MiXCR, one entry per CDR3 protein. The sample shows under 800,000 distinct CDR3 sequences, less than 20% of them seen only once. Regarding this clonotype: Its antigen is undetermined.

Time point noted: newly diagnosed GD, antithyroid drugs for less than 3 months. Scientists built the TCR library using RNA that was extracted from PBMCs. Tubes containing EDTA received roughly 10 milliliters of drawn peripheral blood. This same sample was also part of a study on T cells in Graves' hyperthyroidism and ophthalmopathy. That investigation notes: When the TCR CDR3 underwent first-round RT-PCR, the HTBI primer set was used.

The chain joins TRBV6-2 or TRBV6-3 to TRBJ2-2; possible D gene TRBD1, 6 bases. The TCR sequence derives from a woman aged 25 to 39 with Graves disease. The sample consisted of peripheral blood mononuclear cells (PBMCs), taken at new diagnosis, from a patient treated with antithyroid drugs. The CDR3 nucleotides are TGTGCCAGCAGTTACGGAGTAGGGGGAAGGACCGGGGAGCTGTTTTTT. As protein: CASSYGVGGRTGELFF.